The clone carrying this T cell receptor (beta chain) was observed a single time. The sample comes from a study of shared T cell receptors in the human thymus. V gave up 4 bases and J gave up 3 bases, with 7 bases separating them. Germline-derived CDR1 and CDR2 are MGHDK and SYGVNS. The CDR3 is made up of 12 amino acids. Sequencing used immunoSEQ multiplex PCR; TCRdb keeps in-frame clones, though not all of them. The table lists around 68,000 clones, 90% to 95% of them singletons. The sequence was obtained from a human donor. The chain carries TRBV25-1 and TRBJ2-7; D is perhaps TRBD2 (5 bases). Sequenced input: thymocytes. This CDR3 is CASSGDYYEQYF. The DNA for the CDR3 is TGTGCCAGCAGTGGCGACTACTACGAGCAGTACTTC.